Listed below are T cell receptor beta chains from one sample, sequenced in a study of blood T cells in healthy people across ages. Via MiXCR, TCRdb re-called the 5' RACE reads, giving one row per CDR3 protein. This table holds approximately 850,000 distinct CDR3 sequences, under 45% found once. The material sequenced was blood. All receptors derive from a man between 60 and 75 years old in good health. Each CDR3 is given with its conserved first and last residue. A D gene is named only where the DNA matches it firmly. Only some rows state a clone size, as once, few, many or a class for expanded clones.

cdr3_aa cdr3_nt v_call d_call clone_size j_call
CASSFEVRTYTDTQYF TGTGCCAGCAGCTTCGAGGTGCGGACTTACACAGATACGCAGTATTTT TRBV5-6 . . TRBJ2-3
CASSPDPRLEKLFF TGTGCCAGCAGCCCCGATCCGCGATTGGAAAAACTGTTTTTT TRBV7-8 . . TRBJ1-4
CASSQGWEGGGYTF TGCGCCAGCAGCCAGGGATGGGAGGGAGGTGGCTACACCTTC TRBV4-1 . . TRBJ1-2
CSAPGTGYNEQFF TGCAGTGCCCCGGGGACTGGCTACAATGAGCAGTTCTTC TRBV20-1 . . TRBJ2-1
CASRQGVGYTF TGTGCCAGCCGACAGGGAGTTGGCTACACCTTC TRBV6-2/TRBV6-3 TRBD1 few TRBJ1-2
CASSPTRQESKQYF TGTGCCAGCAGCCCCACCCGACAGGAATCTAAGCAGTACTTC TRBV7-9 . . TRBJ2-7
CSVDISGNTIYF TGCAGCGTTGACATCTCTGGAAACACCATATATTTT TRBV29-1 . few TRBJ1-3
CASTPEGEETQYF TGTGCCAGCACCCCGGAGGGCGAGGAGACCCAGTACTTC TRBV11-1 . . TRBJ2-5
CASSSVAGTSEKFF TGTGCCAGCAGCTCAGTCGCCGGGACCAGTGAGAAGTTCTTC TRBV6-2/TRBV6-3 . . TRBJ2-1
CASSWAEQYF TGTGCCAGCAGTTGGGCCGAGCAGTACTTC TRBV2 . few TRBJ2-7
CATGQQSNQPQHF TGTGCCACCGGACAACAGAGCAATCAGCCCCAGCATTTT TRBV10-3 . few TRBJ1-5
CASAPAQGGPNEQYF TGCGCCAGCGCCCCGGCCCAGGGTGGCCCAAACGAGCAGTACTTC TRBV5-1 . few TRBJ2-7
CASIQRTGEVRYGYTF TGTGCCAGCATCCAACGAACAGGGGAAGTCCGCTATGGCTACACCTTC TRBV7-9 TRBD1 . TRBJ1-2
CASSPDGQVGYTF TGCGCCAGCAGCCCTGACGGACAGGTTGGCTACACCTTC TRBV5-1 TRBD1 . TRBJ1-2
CASSRQGNKNIQYF TGTGCCAGCAGTCGGCAGGGGAACAAAAACATTCAGTACTTC TRBV28 . . TRBJ2-4
CASSHVDRDGYGYTF TGCGCCAGCAGCCACGTAGACCGGGACGGCTATGGCTACACCTTC TRBV4-3 . . TRBJ1-2
CATSRDQSGSYEQYF TGTGCCACCAGCAGAGATCAGTCGGGCTCCTACGAGCAGTACTTC TRBV15 . . TRBJ2-7
CASSDREHGYTF TGTGCCAGCAGCGACAGGGAACATGGCTACACCTTC TRBV6-6 TRBD1 . TRBJ1-2